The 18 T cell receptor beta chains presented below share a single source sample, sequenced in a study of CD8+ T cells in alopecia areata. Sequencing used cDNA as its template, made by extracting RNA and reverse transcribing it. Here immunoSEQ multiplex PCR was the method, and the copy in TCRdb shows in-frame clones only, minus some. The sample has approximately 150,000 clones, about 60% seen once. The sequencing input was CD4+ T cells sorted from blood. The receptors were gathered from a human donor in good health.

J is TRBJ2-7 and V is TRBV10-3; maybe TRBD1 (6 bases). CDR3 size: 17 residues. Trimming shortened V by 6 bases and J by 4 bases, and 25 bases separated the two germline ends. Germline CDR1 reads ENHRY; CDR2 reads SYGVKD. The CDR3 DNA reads TGTGCCATCAGGGACCGGGACAAGGGCCTAGGGGAATACGAGCAGTACTTC. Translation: CAIRDRDKGLGEYEQYF.

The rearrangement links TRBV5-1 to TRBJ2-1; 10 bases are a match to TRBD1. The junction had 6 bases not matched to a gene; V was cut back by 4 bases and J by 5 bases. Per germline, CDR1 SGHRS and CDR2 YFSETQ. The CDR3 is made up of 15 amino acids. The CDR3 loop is CASSRQGALNNEQFF. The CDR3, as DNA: TGCGCCAGCAGCAGACAGGGGGCTCTTAACAATGAGCAGTTCTTC.

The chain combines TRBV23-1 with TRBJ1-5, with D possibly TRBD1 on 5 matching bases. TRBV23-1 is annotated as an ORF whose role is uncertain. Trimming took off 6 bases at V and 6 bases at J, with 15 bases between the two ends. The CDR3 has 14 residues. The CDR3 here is CASRNLTERQPQHF. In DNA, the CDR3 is TGCGCCAGCAGGAATCTGACAGAACGTCAGCCCCAGCATTTT.

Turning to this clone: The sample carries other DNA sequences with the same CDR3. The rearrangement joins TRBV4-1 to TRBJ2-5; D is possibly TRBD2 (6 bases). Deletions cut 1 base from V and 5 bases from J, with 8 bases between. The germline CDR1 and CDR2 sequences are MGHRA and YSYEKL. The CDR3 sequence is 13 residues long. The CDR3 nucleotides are TGCGCCAGCAGCCAAGTGGCGGGGGAGACCCAGTACTTC. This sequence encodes CASSQVAGETQYF.

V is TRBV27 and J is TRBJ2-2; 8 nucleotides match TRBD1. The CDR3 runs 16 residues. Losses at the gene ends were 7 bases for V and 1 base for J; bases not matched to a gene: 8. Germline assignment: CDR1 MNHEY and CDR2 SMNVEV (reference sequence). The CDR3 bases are TGTGCCAGCACCCCCCTAGGACAGGGGAACACCGGGGAGCTGTTTTTT. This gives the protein CASTPLGQGNTGELFF.

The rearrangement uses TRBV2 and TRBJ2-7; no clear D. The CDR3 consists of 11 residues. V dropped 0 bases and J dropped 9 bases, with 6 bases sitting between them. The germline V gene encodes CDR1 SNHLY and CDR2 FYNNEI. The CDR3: CASSEAVVQYF. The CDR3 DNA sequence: TGTGCCAGCAGTGAAGCTGTCGTGCAGTACTTC.

The CDR3 DNA sequence: TGTGCCAGTAGCCGGGGGGGTGAGCAGTTCTTC. Encoded protein: CASSRGGEQFF. The chain joins TRBV19 to TRBJ2-1; 8 bases agree with TRBD2. The CDR3 has 11 amino acids. V shed 6 bases and J 9 bases; nucleotides not matched to a gene: 1. CDR1 is LNHDA, CDR2 SQIVND, per germline (reference sequence).

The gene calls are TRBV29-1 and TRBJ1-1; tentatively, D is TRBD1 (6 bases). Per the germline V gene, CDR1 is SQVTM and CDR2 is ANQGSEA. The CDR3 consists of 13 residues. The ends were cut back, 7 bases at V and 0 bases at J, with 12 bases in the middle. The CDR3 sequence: CSGVGHLNTEAFF. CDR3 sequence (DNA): TGCAGCGGTGTGGGACACCTGAACACTGAAGCTTTCTTT.

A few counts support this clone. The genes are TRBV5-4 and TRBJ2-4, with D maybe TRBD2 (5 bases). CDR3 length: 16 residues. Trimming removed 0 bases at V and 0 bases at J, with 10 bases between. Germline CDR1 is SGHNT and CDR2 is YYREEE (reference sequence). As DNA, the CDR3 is TGTGCCAGCAGCTTGGAGGGCGGACTAGCCAAAAACATTCAGTACTTC. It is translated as CASSLEGGLAKNIQYF.

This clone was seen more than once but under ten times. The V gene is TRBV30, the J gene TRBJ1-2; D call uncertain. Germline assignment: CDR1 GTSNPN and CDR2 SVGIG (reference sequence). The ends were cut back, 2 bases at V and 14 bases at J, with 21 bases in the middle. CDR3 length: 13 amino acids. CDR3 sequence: CAWSLSGRRARTF. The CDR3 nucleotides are TGTGCCTGGAGTTTATCGGGCCGAAGGGCCCGAACCTTC.

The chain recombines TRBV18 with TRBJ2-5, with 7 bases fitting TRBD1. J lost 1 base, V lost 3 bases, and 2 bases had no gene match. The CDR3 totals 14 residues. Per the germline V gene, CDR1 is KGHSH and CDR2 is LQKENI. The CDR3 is CASSPNRGQETQYF. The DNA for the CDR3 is TGTGCCAGCTCACCCAACAGGGGCCAAGAGACCCAGTACTTC. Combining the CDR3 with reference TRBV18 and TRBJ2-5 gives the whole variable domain NAGVMQNPRHLVRRRGQEARLRCSPMKGHSHVYWYRQLPEEGLKFMVYLQKENIIDESGMPKERFSAEFPKEGPSILRIQQVVRGDSAAYFCASSPNRGQETQYFGPGTRLLVL.

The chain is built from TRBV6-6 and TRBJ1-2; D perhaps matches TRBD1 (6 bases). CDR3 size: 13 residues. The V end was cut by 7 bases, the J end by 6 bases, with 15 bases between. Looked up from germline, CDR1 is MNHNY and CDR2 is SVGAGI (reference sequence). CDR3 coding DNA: TGTGCCAGCACCCCAACGGGGACAAATGGCTACACCTTC. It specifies CASTPTGTNGYTF.

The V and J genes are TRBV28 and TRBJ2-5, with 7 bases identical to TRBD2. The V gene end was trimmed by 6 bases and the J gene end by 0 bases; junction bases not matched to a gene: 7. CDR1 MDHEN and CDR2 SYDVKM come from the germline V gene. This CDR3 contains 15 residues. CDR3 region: CASRPELAYQETQYF. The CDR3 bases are TGTGCCAGCAGGCCGGAACTAGCGTACCAAGAGACCCAGTACTTC.

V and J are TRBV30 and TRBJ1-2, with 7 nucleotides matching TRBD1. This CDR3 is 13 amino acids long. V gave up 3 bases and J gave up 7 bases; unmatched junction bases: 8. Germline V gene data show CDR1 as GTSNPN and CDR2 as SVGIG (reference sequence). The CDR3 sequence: CAWSPDRLGGYTF. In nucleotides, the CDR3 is TGTGCCTGGAGCCCGGACAGGTTAGGTGGCTACACCTTC.

The CDR3 region is CASRENTEAFF. CDR3 in DNA: TGTGCCAGCAGAGAGAACACTGAAGCTTTCTTT. V gene TRBV25-1 combines with J gene TRBJ1-1; D unresolved. Germline CDR1 is MGHDK and CDR2 is SYGVNS. The CDR3 sequence is 11 residues long. Trimming took 6 bases from V and 1 from J, leaving 3 bases between them.

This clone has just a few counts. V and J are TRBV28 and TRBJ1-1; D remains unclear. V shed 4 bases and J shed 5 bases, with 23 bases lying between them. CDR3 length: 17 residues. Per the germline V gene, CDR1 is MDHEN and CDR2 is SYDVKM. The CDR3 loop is CASSSSPSRNPTTEAFF. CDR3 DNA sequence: TGTGCCAGCAGTTCAAGCCCATCCAGGAACCCTACGACTGAAGCTTTCTTT.

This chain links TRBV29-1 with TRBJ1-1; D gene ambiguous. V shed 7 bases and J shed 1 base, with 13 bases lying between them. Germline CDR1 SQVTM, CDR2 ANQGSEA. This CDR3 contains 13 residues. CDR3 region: CSGGVGANTEAFF. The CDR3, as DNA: TGCAGCGGGGGTGTGGGTGCGAACACTGAAGCTTTCTTT.

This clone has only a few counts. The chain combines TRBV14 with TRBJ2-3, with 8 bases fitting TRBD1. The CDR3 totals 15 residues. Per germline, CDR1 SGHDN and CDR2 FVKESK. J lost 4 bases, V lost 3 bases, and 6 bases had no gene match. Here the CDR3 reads CASSQQTGAADTQYF. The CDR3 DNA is TGTGCCAGCAGCCAGCAGACAGGGGCAGCAGATACGCAGTATTTT.